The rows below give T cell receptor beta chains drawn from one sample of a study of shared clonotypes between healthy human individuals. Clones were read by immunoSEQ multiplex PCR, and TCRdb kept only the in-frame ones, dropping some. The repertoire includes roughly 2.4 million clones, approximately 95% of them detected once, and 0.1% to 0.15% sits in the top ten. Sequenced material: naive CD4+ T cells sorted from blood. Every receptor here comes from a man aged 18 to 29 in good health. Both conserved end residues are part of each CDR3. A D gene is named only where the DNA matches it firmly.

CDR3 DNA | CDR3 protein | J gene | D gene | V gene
TGTGCCAGCAGCTTGAGGTTTGGGACACGGAATCAGCCCCAGCATTTT | CASSLRFGTRNQPQHF | TRBJ1-5 | . | TRBV5-6
TGTGCCAGCGCCTTGGAAGGTCCCCTTATGAACACTGAAGCTTTCTTT | CASALEGPLMNTEAFF | TRBJ1-1 | . | TRBV2
TGCGCCAGCAGCTTCGGAGGACTAAATGAGCAGTTCTTC | CASSFGGLNEQFF | TRBJ2-1 | . | TRBV5-1
TGCGCCAGCAGCCAGGCTGGTCTCTCTGGGGCCAACGTCCTGACTTTC | CASSQAGLSGANVLTF | TRBJ2-6 | . | TRBV4-1
TGTGCCAGCAGCCAAGAATCTCGGGGACGGGGCAATCAGCCCCAGCATTTT | CASSQESRGRGNQPQHF | TRBJ1-5 | . | TRBV4-2
TGTGCCAGCTATGGCCGCGGGCCCACTGAAGCTTTCTTT | CASYGRGPTEAFF | TRBJ1-1 | . | TRBV18
TGTGCCAGCTCACCAGGGAACGGGGCCTCCACGGGCAATGAGCAGTTCTTC | CASSPGNGASTGNEQFF | TRBJ2-1 | . | TRBV18
TGTGCCAGCAGCCCGACAACCAACACTGAAGCTTTCTTT | CASSPTTNTEAFF | TRBJ1-1 | . | TRBV6-6
TGCGCCAGCAGCCAAGGGATGTGGCGGGAGGAGAGCTCCTACAATGAGCAGTTCTTC | CASSQGMWREESSYNEQFF | TRBJ2-1 | TRBD2 | TRBV4-3
TGCGCCAGCAGTCCCGATTCTCTTTACAATGAGCAGTTCTTC | CASSPDSLYNEQFF | TRBJ2-1 | . | TRBV5-1
TGCGCCAGCAGTCTCGGGACGGTCAGAACTGAAGCTTTCTTT | CASSLGTVRTEAFF | TRBJ1-1 | . | TRBV10-2
TGTGCCATCAGTGAAGGTCCAGGGCACTATGGCTACACCTTC | CAISEGPGHYGYTF | TRBJ1-2 | . | TRBV10-3
TGTGCCAGCAGTCCTTACAGGGAGGTTCACTCCGAGCAGTACTTC | CASSPYREVHSEQYF | TRBJ2-7 | . | TRBV25-1
TGTGCAAGTCGCTTAGCGAATCCCAAAGGCGGGAGAGGAGCCTCTGAGCAGTACTTC | CASRLANPKGGRGASEQYF | TRBJ2-7 | . | TRBV12-2